This entry lists 30 T cell receptor beta chains sequenced from one sample in a study of CD4 and CD8 cells across lung adenocarcinoma regions. TCRdb passed the PCR reads through MiXCR, listing each CDR3 protein once. The sample yields 15,000 to 20,000 distinct CDR3 sequences, 40% to 60% seen once. Sequencing used CD8+ T cells from the margin of a lung tumor. These receptors were obtained from a male donor with lung adenocarcinoma. The CD4 and CD8 labels of this study may be unreliable.

As for this clonotype: The germline gene is not matched at one end of the junction; a read error may be the cause. J is TRBJ2-5 and V is TRBV6-1, with D possibly matching TRBD2 (6 bases). The CDR3 length is 17 residues. From germline, CDR1 is MNHNS and CDR2 SASEGT. CDR3 nucleotide sequence: TGTGCCAGCAGTGGGGGGACTGCGTGGGGTGACCAAGAGACGCAGTACTTC. This translates into CASSGGTAWGDQETQYF.

This clonotype turned up a few times. The chain carries TRBV20-1 and TRBJ2-7; 11 bases map to TRBD1. The CDR3 has 15 residues. CDR1 is DFQATT, CDR2 SNEGSKA, per germline (reference sequence). The V and J ends lost 0 bases and 6 bases, in that order; junction bases with no gene match: 7. The CDR3 here is CSAREVRTGGSEQYF. The CDR3 DNA reads as TGCAGTGCTAGAGAGGTTAGGACAGGGGGCAGCGAGCAGTACTTC.

For this clonotype: Mismatch with germline at one junction end may stem from a read error. J is TRBJ2-3 and V is TRBV6-1; 8 bases fit TRBD2. Germline assignment: CDR1 MNHNS and CDR2 SASEGT. This CDR3 contains 13 residues. The CDR3 spells CASRAGVPETQYF. The CDR3 DNA follows: TGTGCCAGCAGAGCGGGAGTTCCAGAGACGCAGTATTTC.

V gene TRBV10-2 combines with J gene TRBJ2-3; either TRBD1 or TRBD2 may fit D (5 bases each). The CDR3 covers 14 residues. Germline loops: CDR1 WSHSY, CDR2 SAAADI. Trimming cost V 3 bases and J 9 bases, with 16 bases left between them. CDR3 sequence: CASSDSGPRRTQYF. Written as DNA, the CDR3 is TGCGCCAGCAGTGATTCGGGACCTCGGAGGACGCAGTATTTT.

The V and J genes are TRBV6-1 and TRBJ2-3; TRBD1 agrees at 8 bases. The CDR3 totals 16 residues. CDR1 MNHNS and CDR2 SASEGT come from the germline V gene. With V trimmed by 5 bases and J by 3 bases, 10 bases remained unmatched. The CDR3 nucleotides are TGTGCCAGCAGTCAGGCCGCAGGGGGCAGGACAGATACGCAGTATTTT. It yields the protein CASSQAAGGRTDTQYF.

This chain links TRBV4-1 with TRBJ2-7; a possible D gene is TRBD2 (6 bases). The CDR3 is 14 amino acids. The V end lost 1 base, the J end lost 4 bases, and 11 bases lay between the germline ends. CDR1 is MGHRA, CDR2 YSYEKL, per germline. CDR3 sequence (DNA): TGCGCCAGCAGCCAAGGAGAGGGGAGGTACGAGCAGTACTTC. Translated: CASSQGEGRYEQYF.

The rearrangement uses TRBV6-1 and TRBJ1-2; no firm D call. The CDR3 is 14 residues long. Trimming took off 5 bases at V and 1 base at J, with 11 bases between the two ends. The germline V gene has CDR1 MNHNS and CDR2 SASEGT. CDR3 amino acids: CASSLNQHNYGYTF. The CDR3 DNA sequence: TGTGCCAGCAGTCTCAACCAACATAACTATGGCTACACCTTC.

Of note for this clonotype: At one of its ends the junction is not consistent with the germline gene, which may arise from a read error. The chain employs TRBV25-1 and TRBJ2-5; 8 positions match TRBD2. CDR3 size: 17 residues. Germline V gene data show CDR1 as MGHDK and CDR2 as SYGVNS. The CDR3 region has the DNA TGTGCCAGCAGTGAGCGGCTCGGGGGGGGAGCTCCAGATACCCAGTATTTC. This encodes CASSERLGGGAPDTQYF. The entire variable domain, with the rest obtained from reference TRBV25-1 and TRBJ2-5, is as follows: EADIYQTPRYLVIGTGKKITLECSQTMGHDKMYWYQQDPGMELHLIHYSYGVNSTEKGDLSSESTVSRIRTEHFPLTLESARPSHTSQYLCASSERLGGGAPDTQYFGPGTRLLVL.

J is TRBJ2-3 and V is TRBV19, with D uncertain. V was clipped by 8 bases and J by 5 bases, with 8 bases between them. The CDR3 has 11 residues. Per germline, CDR1 LNHDA and CDR2 SQIVND (reference sequence). The CDR3 spells CASGQGDTQYF. In nucleotides, the CDR3 is TGTGCCAGTGGCCAAGGAGATACGCAGTATTTT.

This chain connects TRBV3-1 to TRBJ1-6; no clear D. Germline loops: CDR1 LGHDT, CDR2 YNNKEL (reference sequence). This CDR3 has 14 residues. V lost 1 base, J lost 14 bases, and 15 bases lay in between. CDR3 in DNA: TGTGCCAGCAGCCAAGGTTCAGGAGGAAGATCCCTCCACTTT. Translation gives CASSQGSGGRSLHF.

The table lists this clonotype with many counts. This rearrangement joins TRBV6-1 to TRBJ1-2; D unresolved. The CDR3 loop spans 14 amino acids. Germline V lookup: CDR1 MNHNS, CDR2 SASEGT. The V end lost 5 bases, the J end lost 0 bases, and 10 bases lay between the germline ends. CDR3: CASSPDGANYGYTF. The CDR3 DNA reads as TGTGCCAGCAGTCCCGACGGTGCTAACTATGGCTACACCTTC.

There are many counts of this clonotype. This chain joins TRBV10-2 and TRBJ2-7; D gene unclear. CDR1 and CDR2 from the germline V gene are WSHSY and SAAADI. Deletions cut 0 bases from V and 3 bases from J, with 6 bases between. The CDR3 runs 13 residues. The CDR3 loop is CASSESVVYEQYF. The CDR3 DNA reads as TGCGCCAGCAGTGAGTCGGTAGTCTACGAGCAGTACTTC.

The chain recombines TRBV6-1 with TRBJ2-1, with D perhaps given as TRBD1 or TRBD2 (5 bases each). The J call is doubtful: the DNA matches TRBJ2-7 better. The CDR3 covers 13 residues. Germline V gene data show CDR1 as MNHNS and CDR2 as SASEGT. The CDR3 coding sequence is TGTGCCAGCAGTGCGGGGCTATCCCGCGAGCAGTACTTC. It is translated as CASSAGLSREQYF.

The chain has TRBV25-1 and TRBJ2-3; 7 bases match TRBD2. V shed 3 bases, J shed 5 bases, and the junction held 5 bases outside the gene matches. This CDR3 contains 14 residues. Germline CDR1 MGHDK, CDR2 SYGVNS. The CDR3 DNA reads as TGTGCCAGCAGTGATGCCAGCGGGAAAGATACGCAGTATTTT. Protein sequence: CASSDASGKDTQYF.

The chain recombines TRBV6-1 with TRBJ2-1; TRBD2 agrees at 15 bases. The CDR3 covers 18 residues. V dropped 8 bases and J dropped 2; count of bases not matched to a gene: 10. Germline V lookup: CDR1 MNHNS, CDR2 SASEGT. CDR3 sequence: CASDLGLAGGRTYNEQFF. The DNA of the CDR3 is TGTGCCAGCGATTTAGGACTAGCGGGGGGGCGGACCTACAATGAGCAGTTCTTC.

CDR3 bases: TGTGCCAGCAGCCCCGGTGGGGTGTCCACAGATACGCAGTATTTT. Translation gives CASSPGGVSTDTQYF. The V gene is TRBV7-3, the J gene TRBJ2-3, with D hard to call. Germline V gene data show CDR1 as SGHTA and CDR2 as FQGTGA. CDR3 length equals 15 residues. The V end was cut by 5 bases, the J end by 2 bases, with 14 bases between.

The chain combines TRBV10-1 with TRBJ2-1, with 12 positions matching TRBD2. The CDR3 extends over 15 amino acids. CDR1 and CDR2 (germline): WNHNN, SYGVQD (reference sequence). The V and J ends lost 3 bases and 7 bases, in that order; junction bases with no gene match: 4. Here the CDR3 DNA reads TGCGCCAGCAGTGAACCGACTAGCGGGAGAAATGAGCAGTTCTTC. Translating gives CASSEPTSGRNEQFF.

The chain couples TRBV6-1 to TRBJ1-5; D not certain. The V gene's germline CDR1 is MNHNS and CDR2 SASEGT. The CDR3 loop spans 15 amino acids. For the CDR3, the DNA is TGTGCGTCGGAGTCCCTCCCCAAAGGAAATCAGCCCCAGCATTTT. Residues: CASESLPKGNQPQHF.

This chain uses TRBV6-1 with TRBJ2-1, with unresolved D. The tail of the sequence fits TRBJ2-5 better, so the J call may be wrong. Germline CDR1 reads MNHNS; CDR2 reads SASEGT. This CDR3 comprises 14 residues. CDR3 protein: CAGSEAGPKHTQYF. The CDR3 DNA reads TGTGCGGGCAGCGAAGCCGGGCCAAAACACACCCAGTACTTC.

The chain links TRBV25-1 to TRBJ2-3, with 7 positions matching TRBD2. The ends lost 3 bases at V and 7 bases at J; junction bases unmatched: 7. CDR3 length: 14 amino acids. Germline CDR1 and CDR2: MGHDK and SYGVNS. The CDR3 protein is CASSDASGKNTQYF. The CDR3 nucleotides are TGTGCCAGCAGTGATGCCAGCGGGAAAAATACGCAGTATTTT.

V is TRBV10-2 and J is TRBJ2-1; 11 positions match TRBD2. With 7 bases clipped from V and 5 bases from J, the junction kept 7 bases outside the gene matches. Germline V gene lookup returns CDR1 WSHSY and CDR2 SAAADI. The CDR3 consists of 15 residues. The CDR3 sequence: CASIPGTSGHNEQFF. The CDR3 DNA follows: TGCGCCAGCATCCCCGGGACTAGCGGTCACAATGAGCAGTTCTTC.

This clonotype was counted between two and nine times. The chain is built from TRBV7-2 and TRBJ1-1, with a tentative D call TRBD1 (6 bases). Germline V gene sequence: CDR1 SGHTA, CDR2 FQGNSA. V was pared by 4 bases and J by 3 bases, with 15 bases between. The CDR3 consists of 15 residues. In DNA form, the CDR3 reads TGTGCCAGCAGCTGGGTGTCAGGGGTGGACACTGAAGCTTTCTTT. This translates into CASSWVSGVDTEAFF.

In its sample, this clonotype was seen many times. This sequence joins TRBV27 and TRBJ2-1; D is perhaps TRBD2 (6 bases). Trimming cost V 10 bases and J 5 bases, with 18 bases left between them. The CDR3 runs 14 residues. CDR1 MNHEY and CDR2 SMNVEV come from the germline V gene (reference sequence). The chain's CDR3 is CATRRDAENNEQFF. The CDR3 DNA follows: TGTGCCACCAGGCGGGACGCTGAGAACAATGAGCAGTTCTTC.

In this sample, this clonotype turned up many times. The rearrangement joins TRBV12-3 or TRBV12-4 to TRBJ2-1, with D hard to call. The CDR3 is made up of 13 amino acids. V lost 1 base, J lost 5 bases, and 6 bases lay in between. The CDR3 region has the DNA TGTGCCAGCAGTTTAGGGAGTAACAATGAGCAGTTCTTC. This codes for CASSLGSNNEQFF.

The V call is TRBV7-2, the J call TRBJ2-7; TRBD1 matches at 10 bases. J lost 7 bases, V lost 5 bases, and 14 bases had no gene match. This CDR3 contains 16 residues. CDR1 SGHTA and CDR2 FQGNSA come from the germline V gene. The CDR3 region is CASSAGDRGIGYEQYF. The CDR3 DNA follows: TGTGCCAGCAGCGCCGGGGACAGGGGAATCGGTTATGAGCAGTACTTC.

The J gene is TRBJ2-7, the V gene TRBV7-2; 9 bases match TRBD1. This CDR3 has 15 residues. With 1 base clipped from V and 4 bases from J, the junction kept 5 bases outside the gene matches. Germline V gene lookup returns CDR1 SGHTA and CDR2 FQGNSA. CDR3 residues: CASSLEQGAAYEQYF. CDR3 coding DNA: TGTGCCAGCAGCTTAGAACAGGGGGCCGCTTACGAGCAGTACTTC. The full variable domain, completed using reference TRBV7-2 and TRBJ2-7, is GAGVSQSPSNKVTEKGKDVELRCDPISGHTALYWYRQSLGQGLEFLIYFQGNSAPDKSGLPSDRFSAERTGGSVSTLTIQRTQQEDSAVYLCASSLEQGAAYEQYFGPGTRLTVT.

This chain links TRBV6-1 with TRBJ2-1; D not resolved. Near its end, the DNA agrees better with TRBJ2-5, so the J call may be wrong. Germline V lookup: CDR1 MNHNS, CDR2 SASEGT. This CDR3 has 15 amino acids. Here the CDR3 DNA reads TGTGCCAGCATCCCCGGGCTTTTTCCCGGGGAGACCCAGTACTTC. This sequence encodes CASIPGLFPGETQYF.

The chain recombines TRBV7-2 with TRBJ2-1; D is unclear. TRBJ2-5 matches the DNA end more closely, so the J call is doubtful. This CDR3 is 13 amino acids long. Per the germline V gene, CDR1 is SGHTA and CDR2 is FQGNSA. The DNA for the CDR3 is TGTGCCAGCAGCTTTCTCGGTAGGGAGACCCAGTACTTC. Amino acid sequence: CASSFLGRETQYF.

This chain links TRBV6-5 with TRBJ2-1, with 7 bases identical to TRBD2. Germline CDR1 is MNHEY and CDR2 is SVGAGI. J was trimmed by 2 bases and V by 2 bases; bases with no gene match: 18. The length of the CDR3 is 20 residues. CDR3 loop: CASSYGALELAGDPYNEQFF. CDR3 bases: TGTGCCAGCAGTTACGGGGCCCTGGAGTTAGCGGGCGACCCCTACAATGAGCAGTTCTTC.

This clonotype is labeled medium-sized. The chain carries TRBV6-1 and TRBJ2-1; TRBD2 aligns across 12 bases. CDR1 is MNHNS, CDR2 SASEGT, per germline. The CDR3 length is 14 residues. J gave up 12 bases and V 2 bases, and 5 bases lay outside the gene matches. CDR3 DNA sequence: TGTGCCAGCAGTGAAAGGGCTAGCGGGAGGGGGCAGTTCTTC. Amino acids: CASSERASGRGQFF.